Presented here are 8 T cell receptor beta chains from one specimen sequenced in a study of blood T cell repertoires in COVID-19. Generated by immunoSEQ multiplex PCR, the TCRdb table keeps only in-frame clones and is missing some. The sample lists 77,000 or so clones, 65% to 90% occurring once. What was sequenced was peripheral blood. Receptor source: a man aged 25 to 40 with COVID-19, enrolled during active disease.

This rearrangement joins TRBV9 to TRBJ2-7; TRBD2 matches at 7 bases. Trimming took 4 bases from V and 6 from J; bases not matched to a gene: 10. CDR3 length: 14 residues. Germline values: CDR1 SGDLS, CDR2 YYNGEE. For the CDR3, the DNA is TGTGCCAGCAGCATCACACCTAGCGGATCCGAGCAGTACTTC. Protein sequence: CASSITPSGSEQYF.

The chain links TRBV5-1 to TRBJ1-1; D ambiguous. CDR1 is SGHRS, CDR2 YFSETQ, per germline. The germline V and J ends were trimmed by 0 bases and 1 base, with 16 bases remaining between them. This CDR3 is 17 amino acids long. CDR3 nucleotide sequence: TGCGCCAGCAGCTTGGGTCGCGGAATCAATAGGAACACTGAAGCTTTCTTT. It codes for CASSLGRGINRNTEAFF.

The chain is built from TRBV4-1 and TRBJ2-1, with 8 nucleotides matching TRBD2. With 0 bases clipped from V and 4 bases from J, the junction kept 8 bases outside the gene matches. CDR1 and CDR2 from the germline V gene are MGHRA and YSYEKL. The CDR3 is 17 amino acids. As DNA, the CDR3 is TGCGCCAGCAGCCAAGATTTTGGCGGGAGGTGGTACAATGAGCAGTTCTTC. It translates to CASSQDFGGRWYNEQFF.

The V and J genes are TRBV2 and TRBJ1-2; no definite D call. Trimming left V 4 bases short and J 8 bases short, with 14 bases between. The CDR3 length is 13 residues. The germline CDR1 and CDR2 sequences are SNHLY and FYNNEI. CDR3 loop: CASSGLGDWGYTF. The CDR3 DNA follows: TGTGCCAGCAGTGGCCTGGGAGATTGGGGCTACACCTTC.

The chain employs TRBV28 and TRBJ2-5; 8 bases agree with TRBD2. Germline V gives CDR1 MDHEN, CDR2 SYDVKM. The CDR3 has 15 amino acids. V dropped 2 bases and J dropped 0; count of bases not matched to a gene: 2. CDR3 coding DNA: TGTGCCAGCAGTTTACGGACTAGCAACCAAGAGACCCAGTACTTC. It yields the protein CASSLRTSNQETQYF.

This chain connects TRBV19 to TRBJ2-2; D not resolved. The V gene lost 3 bases and the J gene lost 4 bases, with 15 bases spanning the gap. CDR1 is LNHDA, CDR2 SQIVND, per germline (reference sequence). CDR3 length equals 16 residues. The CDR3 region has the DNA TGTGCCAGTAGTATTAGGTCGGCGGTTGGCACCGGGGAGCTGTTTTTT. This sequence encodes CASSIRSAVGTGELFF.

The CDR3 is CASSTRQAAYGYTF. CDR3 DNA: TGTGCCAGCAGTACCAGACAGGCTGCGTATGGCTACACCTTC. V gene TRBV6-5 combines with J gene TRBJ1-2, with TRBD1 as a possible D gene (6 bases). The CDR3 totals 14 residues. Deletions cut 5 bases from V and 5 bases from J, with 15 bases between. Germline CDR1 MNHEY, CDR2 SVGAGI.

The chain carries TRBV7-9 and TRBJ2-5; 10 bases are a match to TRBD1. The CDR3 runs 15 residues. V was clipped by 5 bases and J by 2 bases; unmatched bases: 5. The germline V gene has CDR1 SEHNR and CDR2 FQNEAQ (reference sequence). CDR3 nucleotide sequence: TGTGCCAGCAGCCCGGGACAGGGGCCACAAGAGACCCAGTACTTC. Its translation: CASSPGQGPQETQYF.